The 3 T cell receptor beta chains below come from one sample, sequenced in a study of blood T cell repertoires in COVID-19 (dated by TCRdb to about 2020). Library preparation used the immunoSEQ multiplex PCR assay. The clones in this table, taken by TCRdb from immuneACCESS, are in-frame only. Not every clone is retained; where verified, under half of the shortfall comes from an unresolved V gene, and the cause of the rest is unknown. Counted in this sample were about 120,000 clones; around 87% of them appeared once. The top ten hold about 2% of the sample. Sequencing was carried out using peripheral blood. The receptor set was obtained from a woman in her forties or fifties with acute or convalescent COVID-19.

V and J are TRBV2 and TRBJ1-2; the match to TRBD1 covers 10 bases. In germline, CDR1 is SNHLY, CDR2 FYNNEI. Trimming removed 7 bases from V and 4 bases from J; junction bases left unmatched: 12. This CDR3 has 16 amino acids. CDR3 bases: TGTGCCAGCATACCCACTACCGGGACAGGGGCCTATGGCTACACCTTC. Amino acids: CASIPTTGTGAYGYTF.

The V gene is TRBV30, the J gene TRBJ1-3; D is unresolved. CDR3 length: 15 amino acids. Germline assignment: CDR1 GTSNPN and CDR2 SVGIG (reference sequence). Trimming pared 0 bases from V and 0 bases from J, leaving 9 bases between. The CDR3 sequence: CAWSVARYSGNTIYF. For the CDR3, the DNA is TGTGCCTGGAGTGTCGCCAGGTACTCTGGAAACACCATATATTTT.

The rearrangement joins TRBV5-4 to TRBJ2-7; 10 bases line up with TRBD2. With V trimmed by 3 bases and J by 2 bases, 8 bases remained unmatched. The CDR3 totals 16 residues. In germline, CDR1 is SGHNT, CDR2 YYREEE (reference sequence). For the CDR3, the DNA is TGTGCCAGCAGCTGGGGTGCTAGCGGGGGACCCTACGAGCAGTACTTC. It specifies CASSWGASGGPYEQYF.